This entry describes one T cell receptor (beta chain). Its antigen is currently unknown. Trimming at V came to 5 bases and at J to 4 bases, leaving 7 bases not matched to a gene. Germline CDR1 and CDR2: MNHEY and SVGAGI. The CDR3 consists of 14 residues. Assay used: immunoSEQ multiplex PCR; TCRdb lists only in-frame clones, some missing. The sample carries 77,000 or so clones, less than 95% recorded once. The study sampled blood at baseline, cycle 4 day 1, and cycle 7 day 1. These data originate in a study of OX40 agonist ivuxolimab in advanced cancers. Study-level information: Those treated in dose escalation had hepatocellular carcinoma, melanoma, renal cell cancer or head and neck cancer.

Whole-study results and caveats: Among patients with partial responses at 0.1-3.0 mg/kg, clonal expansion was among the lowest. Both CD4+ and CD8+ T cell populations in blood had undergone clonal expansion by week 6 at 0.1 to 3.0 mg/kg.

The source was CD4+ or CD8+ T cells sorted from blood, collected in a trial of the OX40 agonist ivuxolimab. The sequence derives from an adult with an advanced solid tumor such as melanoma, head and neck, liver or kidney cancer. The V and J genes are TRBV6-5 and TRBJ2-7; TRBD1 matches 8 bases. The CDR3 DNA follows: TGTGCCAGCAGTCCTAGACAGGGGAGGTACGAGCAGTACTTC. Translation: CASSPRQGRYEQYF.